The 22 T cell receptor beta chains reported below all come from one sample, sequenced in a study of T-cell reconstitution after alpha-beta-depleted transplantation in children listed by TCRdb under 2016. Library generation was performed with PCR. TCRdb names Illumina HiSeq 2500 as the instrument used. TCR libraries were prepared with molecular barcoding, using unique molecular identifiers to normalize TCRbeta repertoire quantification. Using fastp at Q25 and MiXCR, TCRdb reprocessed the public reads and kept productive beta chains. One record per CDR3 amino acid sequence lists the most common genes and DNA. The sample table records fewer than 400,000 distinct CDR3 sequences; roughly 22% of these occur just once. The ten most abundant clones make up approximately 3.8% of the sample. The sample consisted of PBMCs from the stem cell graft donor, taken from the stem cell graft. The receptors were gathered from a human donor who donated a stem cell graft to a child with acute myeloid leukemia.

This clonotype appeared a few times. The chain recombines TRBV7-3 with TRBJ2-1; TRBD1 or TRBD2 may be the D gene (5 bases each). The germline V gene encodes CDR1 SGHTA and CDR2 FQGTGA. The CDR3 spans 15 residues. V was shortened by 3 bases and J by 8 bases, with 17 bases between the two germline ends. The CDR3 sequence is CASSFTGGALDEQFF. The CDR3, as DNA: TGTGCCAGCAGCTTTACTGGGGGAGCTCTAGATGAGCAGTTCTTC. Together with reference TRBV7-3 and TRBJ2-1, the CDR3 gives the full variable domain: GAGVSQTPSNKVTEKGKYVELRCDPISGHTALYWYRQSLGQGPEFLIYFQGTGAADDSGLPNDRFFAVRPEGSVSTLKIQRTERGDSAVYLCASSFTGGALDEQFFGPGTRLTVL.

This chain connects TRBV7-7 to TRBJ2-3; D is unclear. The germline CDR1 and CDR2 sequences are SSHAT and FNYEAQ (reference sequence). V dropped 4 bases and J dropped 5 bases, with 13 bases sitting between them. The CDR3 contains 14 residues. The CDR3 DNA reads as TGTGCCAGCAGCTCCAGTATAGTGGGAGATACGCAGTATTTT. Encoded protein: CASSSSIVGDTQYF.

The rearrangement uses TRBV5-1 and TRBJ1-1; 7 bases fit TRBD1. The CDR3 totals 16 residues. The V gene's germline CDR1 is SGHRS and CDR2 YFSETQ. With 5 bases clipped from V and 0 bases from J, the junction kept 10 bases outside the gene matches. The CDR3: CASSLPKGQLNTEAFF. DNA for the CDR3: TGCGCCAGCAGTCTACCTAAGGGACAGTTGAACACTGAAGCTTTCTTT.

The V and J genes are TRBV7-2 and TRBJ2-1; 9 bases agree with TRBD2. V gave up 4 bases and J gave up 7 bases; unmatched junction bases: 8. This CDR3 region has 15 residues. Germline-derived CDR1 and CDR2 are SGHTA and FQGNSA. Here the CDR3 DNA reads TGTGCCAGCAGCTCGACTAGCGGCGGTGGTAATGAGCAGTTCTTC. The encoded protein is CASSSTSGGGNEQFF.

The chain uses TRBV5-1 and TRBJ2-1; TRBD2 matches at 9 bases. The V and J ends lost 1 base and 3 bases, in that order; junction bases with no gene match: 11. The CDR3 covers 18 residues. Per germline, CDR1 SGHRS and CDR2 YFSETQ. The CDR3 bases are TGCGCCAGCAGCTTGAATAGTGGCGGGAGGGCGGACTACAATGAGCAGTTCTTC. Its translation: CASSLNSGGRADYNEQFF.

This CDR3 reads CATSKAGQNNEQFF. Here the CDR3 DNA reads TGTGCCACCAGCAAAGCGGGACAGAACAATGAGCAGTTCTTC. The rearrangement links TRBV15 to TRBJ2-1, with D possibly being TRBD1 or TRBD2 (7 bases each). The CDR3 length is 14 residues. The germline V gene encodes CDR1 LNHNV and CDR2 YYDKDF (reference sequence). V lost 4 bases and J 5 bases, leaving 12 bases between the germline ends.

The J gene is TRBJ1-1, the V gene TRBV29-1, with TRBD1 matching over 7 bases. Trimming cost V 6 bases and J 0 bases; bases outside gene matches: 7. This CDR3 region has 14 residues. Germline CDR1 SQVTM, CDR2 ANQGSEA. CDR3 nucleotides: TGCAGCGTCCTGGGACAGCCCATGAACACTGAAGCTTTCTTT. Translation gives CSVLGQPMNTEAFF.

This clonotype was found many times. V and J are TRBV12-3 or TRBV12-4 and TRBJ2-1; D is perhaps TRBD1 (6 bases). V was cut by 6 bases and J by 10 bases, with 13 bases left in between. The CDR3 spans 12 residues. The CDR3 loop reads CASSPTGIEQFF. Written as DNA, the CDR3 is TGTGCCAGCAGCCCAACAGGGATCGAGCAGTTCTTC.

The rearrangement links TRBV20-1 to TRBJ2-7; 8 nucleotides agree with TRBD2. V lost 4 bases, J lost 4 bases, and 15 bases stayed unmatched. Per germline, CDR1 DFQATT and CDR2 SNEGSKA (reference sequence). The CDR3 runs 16 residues. As DNA, the CDR3 is TGCAGTGCTATGAGCTCAGCGGGAGAGGTGGGGTACGAGCAGTACTTC. It encodes CSAMSSAGEVGYEQYF.

In this sample, this clonotype turned up many times. The chain joins TRBV12-3 or TRBV12-4 to TRBJ2-1, with a possible D match to TRBD2 (6 bases). CDR3 size: 15 residues. V was shortened by 5 bases and J by 5 bases, with 16 bases between the two germline ends. CDR3 sequence (DNA): TGTGCCAGCAGTCCCCGTAGCGGTAGAAACAATGAGCAGTTCTTC. Its translation: CASSPRSGRNNEQFF.

At least ten counts were recorded for this clonotype. V is TRBV12-3 or TRBV12-4 and J is TRBJ2-7; 7 bases are a match to TRBD2. Trimming cost V 1 base and J 6 bases; bases outside gene matches: 9. This CDR3 contains 15 residues. CDR3: CASSLGGLVSSEQYF. CDR3 nucleotide sequence: TGTGCCAGCAGTTTAGGAGGACTAGTATCGAGCGAGCAGTACTTC.

The rearrangement uses TRBV7-2 and TRBJ2-2; possibly TRBD1 for D (5 bases). The germline gives CDR1 SGHTA, CDR2 FQGNSA. The V end was cut by 3 bases, the J end by 0 bases, with 8 bases between. The CDR3 spans 15 residues. The CDR3 sequence: CASSLDTTNTGELFF. CDR3 DNA sequence: TGTGCCAGCAGCTTGGACACCACGAACACCGGGGAGCTGTTTTTT.

This clonotype was detected a few times. The chain combines TRBV12-3 or TRBV12-4 with TRBJ2-3; 8 bases agree with TRBD1. Trimming cost V 7 bases and J 2 bases; bases outside gene matches: 8. CDR3 length: 15 residues. The CDR3 nucleotides read TGTGCCAGCACTACGACAGGGGTGTTCACAGATACGCAGTATTTT. Translated, it gives CASTTTGVFTDTQYF.

The chain combines TRBV5-1 with TRBJ2-1; a possible D gene is TRBD1 (6 bases). V was shortened by 0 bases and J by 6 bases, with 13 bases between the two germline ends. From germline, CDR1 is SGHRS and CDR2 YFSETQ. The CDR3 consists of 15 residues. CDR3 nucleotide sequence: TGCGCCAGCAGCTTGGGACAGGCGGCTTCCAATGAGCAGTTCTTC. It encodes CASSLGQAASNEQFF.

This clonotype came up many times. This chain connects TRBV12-3 or TRBV12-4 to TRBJ2-1; either TRBD1 or TRBD2 may supply D (5 bases each). This CDR3 is 13 amino acids long. V shed 5 bases and J shed 6 bases, with 11 bases lying between them. The CDR3 spells CASSVGERNEQFF. The DNA for the CDR3 is TGTGCCAGCAGTGTGGGGGAACGCAATGAGCAGTTCTTC.

The chain is built from TRBV11-2 and TRBJ1-2; no reliable D call. The CDR3 has 15 amino acids. V was shortened by 4 bases and J by 6 bases, with 18 bases between the two germline ends. Germline assignment: CDR1 SGHAT and CDR2 FQNNGV. CDR3: CASSSQYGSPNGYTF. CDR3 in DNA: TGTGCCAGCAGCTCCCAATACGGAAGCCCCAATGGCTACACCTTC.

In its sample, this clonotype was seen a few times. The chain recombines TRBV12-3 or TRBV12-4 with TRBJ2-5, with D perhaps TRBD1 (5 bases). V gave up 2 bases and J gave up 1 base, with 11 bases separating them. The CDR3 runs to 15 residues. CDR3 coding DNA: TGTGCCAGCAGTTTATGGGGCCGTAGCCAAGAGACCCAGTACTTC. It codes for CASSLWGRSQETQYF.

This clonotype showed up just once. This chain links TRBV5-1 with TRBJ1-4; 9 bases are shared with TRBD1. CDR3 length: 15 amino acids. Germline CDR1 SGHRS, CDR2 YFSETQ. V was pared by 4 bases and J by 3 bases, with 4 bases of the junction left unmatched. The CDR3 reads CASSPGQGSNEKLFF. The DNA of the CDR3 is TGCGCCAGCAGCCCGGGACAGGGTTCTAATGAAAAACTGTTTTTT.

The table lists this clonotype with a few counts. J is TRBJ1-2 and V is TRBV10-2, with 7 bases identical to TRBD1. The J segment lost 0 bases and the V segment lost 6 bases, leaving 7 bases of the junction unmatched. The germline V gene encodes CDR1 WSHSY and CDR2 SAAADI. The CDR3 covers 15 residues. The CDR3 protein is CASRGGAGPNYGYTF. Here the CDR3 DNA reads TGCGCCAGCAGAGGGGGCGCAGGGCCTAACTATGGCTACACCTTC.

This clonotype turned up a few times. The chain is built from TRBV2 and TRBJ2-1; D is ambiguous. The V end was cut by 3 bases, the J end by 4 bases, with 25 bases between. The CDR3 consists of 19 residues. The germline CDR1 and CDR2 sequences are SNHLY and FYNNEI. The CDR3 sequence is CASSDYGAARRAPYNEQFF. The CDR3, as DNA: TGTGCCAGCAGTGATTACGGTGCGGCCCGTCGTGCCCCTTACAATGAGCAGTTCTTC.

Here the CDR3 reads CASSVEDDRGGQPQHF. CDR3 nucleotide sequence: TGTGCCAGCAGCGTCGAAGACGACAGGGGCGGACAGCCCCAGCATTTT. The V call is TRBV9, the J call TRBJ1-5, with 8 bases aligning to TRBD1. The CDR3 consists of 16 residues. Germline lookup yields CDR1 SGDLS and CDR2 YYNGEE. Unmatched junction bases numbered 11, after V lost 2 bases and J lost 7 bases.

There are many counts of this clonotype. The CDR3, as DNA: TGTGCCAGCAGTACTAGCGGGGGGTCCTACAATGAGCAGTTCTTC. Its translation is CASSTSGGSYNEQFF. V gene TRBV25-1 combines with J gene TRBJ2-1; 12 bases align to TRBD2. The CDR3 consists of 15 residues. Germline V gene sequence: CDR1 MGHDK, CDR2 SYGVNS. Germline trimming cut 5 bases from V and 1 base from J; bases unmatched to any gene: 0.